The 22 T cell receptor beta chains reported below all come from one sample, sequenced in a study of patients and donors after allogeneic stem cell transplantation. TCRdb independently ran MiXCR on the RT-PCR reads; one entry per CDR3 protein. Counted here are 410,000 or so distinct CDR3 sequences, under 20% occurring once; the ten biggest clones make up 6% to 8%. The sample consisted of blood, either unsorted or a sorted T cell fraction (not recorded which). The receptors stem from a human donor who was either an allogeneic HSCT recipient or a stem cell or donor lymphocyte infusion donor (not recorded which). It is not recorded whose cells these are; they may come from a transplant donor.

The sample holds many counts of this clonotype. The chain has TRBV9 and TRBJ2-1, with D tentatively TRBD2 (6 bases). The CDR3 consists of 15 residues. CDR1 is SGDLS, CDR2 YYNGEE, per germline. Trimming took 7 bases from V and 4 from J, leaving 18 bases between them. CDR3 coding DNA: TGTGCCAGCTCCAATTGGGGGGAGAAATACAATGAGCAGTTCTTC. It encodes CASSNWGEKYNEQFF. The whole variable domain, filled in from reference TRBV9 and TRBJ2-1, reads DSGVTQTPKHLITATGQRVTLRCSPRSGDLSVYWYQQSLDQGLQFLIQYYNGEERAKGNILERFSAQQFPDLHSELNLSSLELGDSALYFCASSNWGEKYNEQFFGPGTRLTVL.

The chain employs TRBV6-1 and TRBJ2-7; no reliable D call. CDR3 length equals 15 residues. Trimming took 5 bases from V and 0 from J, leaving 14 bases between them. From germline, CDR1 is MNHNS and CDR2 SASEGT. The CDR3 loop is CASSRADSFSYEQYF. Written as DNA, the CDR3 is TGTGCCAGCAGTCGGGCCGACTCGTTCTCCTACGAGCAGTACTTC.

This clonotype was observed a few times. The chain is built from TRBV2 and TRBJ1-2; 10 bases are a match to TRBD1. The J segment lost 7 bases and the V segment lost 10 bases, leaving 9 bases of the junction unmatched. The CDR3 spans 13 residues. In germline, CDR1 is SNHLY, CDR2 FYNNEI. The CDR3 DNA reads as TGTGCCACCTCGGGACAGGGGCGACGTGGCTACACCTTC. It yields the protein CATSGQGRRGYTF.

The genes are TRBV2 and TRBJ1-6; 7 bases fit TRBD1. The CDR3 extends over 17 amino acids. Trimming at V came to 0 bases and at J to 5 bases, leaving 7 bases not matched to a gene. Looked up from germline, CDR1 is SNHLY and CDR2 is FYNNEI. CDR3 residues: CASSEATPGQHNSPLHF. Here the CDR3 DNA reads TGTGCCAGCAGTGAAGCCACTCCGGGACAGCATAATTCACCCCTCCACTTT.

The chain uses TRBV4-1 and TRBJ2-2, with D perhaps being TRBD1 or TRBD2 (5 bases each). There are 17 residues in the CDR3. Trimming cost V 0 bases and J 4 bases, with 15 bases left between them. Germline V gives CDR1 MGHRA, CDR2 YSYEKL. CDR3 DNA sequence: TGCGCCAGCAGCCAAGATAGGCTCAGGGCGGGCACCGGGGAGCTGTTTTTT. Amino acids: CASSQDRLRAGTGELFF.

This clonotype was seen a handful of times. The V gene is TRBV7-9, the J gene TRBJ1-4; a possible D gene is TRBD1 (5 bases). Germline lookup yields CDR1 SEHNR and CDR2 FQNEAQ (reference sequence). Deletions cut 5 bases from V and 5 bases from J, with 12 bases between. The length of the CDR3 is 14 residues. CDR3 in amino acids: CASSPRGVNEKLFF. The CDR3 coding sequence is TGTGCCAGCAGCCCCCGGGGGGTCAATGAAAAACTGTTTTTT. The whole variable domain, filled in from reference TRBV7-9 and TRBJ1-4, reads DTGVSQNPRHKITKRGQNVTFRCDPISEHNRLYWYRQTLGQGPEFLTYFQNEAQLEKSRLLSDRFSAERPKGSFSTLEIQRTEQGDSAMYLCASSPRGVNEKLFFGSGTQLSVL.

This clonotype was found a few times. The rearrangement uses TRBV10-3 and TRBJ1-1, with D possibly being TRBD1 (6 bases). V gave up 7 bases and J gave up 5 bases, with 14 bases separating them. This CDR3 has 13 residues. Germline CDR1 is ENHRY and CDR2 is SYGVKD. CDR3 sequence: CAITGGRGTEAFF. The CDR3 nucleotides read TGTGCCATCACCGGGGGGCGAGGTACTGAAGCTTTCTTT.

This clonotype was seen repeatedly, ten times or more. V usage is TRBV12-3 or TRBV12-4 and J usage is TRBJ1-1, with D unclear. The length of the CDR3 is 13 residues. V gave up 5 bases and J gave up 5 bases, with 12 bases separating them. The CDR3 loop reads CASSRTRRTEAFF. In DNA, the CDR3 is TGTGCCAGCAGTCGAACTCGGAGGACTGAAGCTTTCTTT.

This clonotype was seen many times. V gene TRBV7-9 combines with J gene TRBJ2-3, with 8 bases aligning to TRBD2. The germline gives CDR1 SEHNR, CDR2 FQNEAQ (reference sequence). The CDR3 has 14 amino acids. V trimming: 8 bases; J trimming: 2 bases; junction bases outside the gene matches: 6. CDR3 DNA sequence: TGTGCCAGCGGAACTAGCGGAAACACAGATACGCAGTATTTT. Encoded protein: CASGTSGNTDTQYF.

This clonotype was counted at least ten times. This rearrangement joins TRBV5-1 to TRBJ2-7, with no clear D. The CDR3 covers 14 residues. Germline values: CDR1 SGHRS, CDR2 YFSETQ. V was trimmed by 1 base and J by 4 bases, leaving 12 bases between them. CDR3 DNA: TGCGCCAGCAGCTTGTCAGGTGAAAGGTACGAGCAGTACTTC. Translation gives CASSLSGERYEQYF.

There are a few counts of this clonotype. The chain uses TRBV25-1 and TRBJ2-7, with 9 bases aligning to TRBD1. Germline values: CDR1 MGHDK, CDR2 SYGVNS. The CDR3 totals 15 residues. Trimming took 2 bases from V and 4 from J; bases not matched to a gene: 6. The CDR3 spells CASSEAGQGLYEQYF. The CDR3 bases are TGTGCCAGCAGTGAAGCGGGACAGGGCCTATACGAGCAGTACTTC.

This clonotype was counted a single time. The gene calls are TRBV6-5 and TRBJ2-7, with 9 positions matching TRBD2. The germline gives CDR1 MNHEY, CDR2 SVGAGI. V lost 2 bases, J lost 2 bases, and 13 bases stayed unmatched. This CDR3 contains 18 residues. CDR3: CASSYVSSGRGRAYEQYF. The CDR3 DNA follows: TGTGCCAGCAGTTACGTTAGTAGCGGGAGAGGAAGGGCCTACGAGCAGTACTTC.

The chain joins TRBV6-5 to TRBJ1-1, with D tentatively TRBD1 (5 bases). Germline CDR1 is MNHEY and CDR2 is SVGAGI. The CDR3 covers 18 residues. The V gene lost 0 bases and the J gene lost 1 base, with 18 bases spanning the gap. The CDR3 DNA reads as TGTGCCAGCAGTTACTCGGGGCCAGGGTTTGTCCGGAACACTGAAGCTTTCTTT. Translated: CASSYSGPGFVRNTEAFF.

This clonotype was recorded a few times. The chain employs TRBV5-1 and TRBJ1-2; TRBD1 is a possible D gene (6 bases). The V and J ends lost 1 base and 6 bases respectively, with 10 bases between them. CDR3 length: 13 amino acids. Germline V CDR1 and CDR2: SGHRS, YFSETQ. DNA of the CDR3: TGCGCCAGCAGCTTGCATCACAGGGATGGCTACACCTTC. It yields the protein CASSLHHRDGYTF.

The gene calls are TRBV2 and TRBJ1-2; TRBD1 matches 8 bases. The CDR3 is 15 amino acids. J was trimmed by 3 bases and V by 3 bases; bases with no gene match: 6. Germline V gene data show CDR1 as SNHLY and CDR2 as FYNNEI. The CDR3 region is CASSEEPGGDYGYTF. The DNA for the CDR3 is TGTGCCAGCAGTGAGGAACCAGGGGGCGACTATGGCTACACCTTC. Drawing the rest from reference TRBV2 and TRBJ1-2, the complete variable domain is EPEVTQTPSHQVTQMGQEVILRCVPISNHLYFYWYRQILGQKVEFLVSFYNNEISEKSEIFDDQFSVERPDGSNFTLKIRSTKLEDSAMYFCASSEEPGGDYGYTFGSGTRLTVV.

The sample holds a few counts of this clonotype. V and J are TRBV5-6 and TRBJ2-1; D assignment may be TRBD1 or TRBD2 (6 bases each). This CDR3 comprises 16 residues. Germline V gene lookup returns CDR1 SGHDT and CDR2 YYEEEE. Trimming removed 1 base at V and 1 base at J, with 12 bases between. CDR3: CASSLSTGRSYNEQFF. In DNA, the CDR3 is TGTGCCAGCAGCTTGTCCACAGGGAGGTCCTACAATGAGCAGTTCTTC.

This clonotype came up a few times. V usage is TRBV30 and J usage is TRBJ2-1, with a weak D call TRBD2 (5 bases). Trimming stripped 6 bases from V and 6 bases from J, with 15 bases between. This CDR3 region has 13 residues. The V gene's germline CDR1 is GTSNPN and CDR2 SVGIG (reference sequence). The DNA for the CDR3 is TGTGCCTGCAATAGCGACCATCGCAATGAGCAGTTCTTC. Translation: CACNSDHRNEQFF.

This chain uses TRBV7-8 with TRBJ1-4; TRBD1 is a possible D gene (5 bases). Deletions cut 3 bases from V and 0 bases from J, with 20 bases between. Per the germline V gene, CDR1 is SGHVS and CDR2 is FQNEAQ. The CDR3 loop spans 19 amino acids. The CDR3 DNA sequence: TGTGCCAGCAGCTTCACCCGGGCAGGGCCCTCTGCAACTAATGAAAAACTGTTTTTT. It encodes CASSFTRAGPSATNEKLFF.

The rearrangement uses TRBV29-1 and TRBJ2-3, with D perhaps matching TRBD1 (6 bases). Deletions cut 6 bases from V and 4 bases from J, with 17 bases between. In germline, CDR1 is SQVTM, CDR2 ANQGSEA. This CDR3 contains 14 residues. This CDR3 is CSVKWTVFSDTQYF. The DNA for the CDR3 is TGCAGCGTGAAGTGGACAGTATTCTCAGATACGCAGTATTTT.

This clonotype came up a few times. V is TRBV5-5 and J is TRBJ2-5; D ambiguous. The CDR3 contains 15 residues. V was pared by 1 base and J by 2 bases, with 12 bases between. Germline V gene lookup returns CDR1 SGHKS and CDR2 YYEKEE (reference sequence). CDR3 DNA: TGTGCCAGCAGCTTGATGCGGTTACATCAAGAGACCCAGTACTTC. Its translation: CASSLMRLHQETQYF.

This clonotype was counted at least ten times. The genes are TRBV20-1 and TRBJ2-3; no firm D call. Trimming pared 0 bases from V and 0 bases from J, leaving 10 bases between. Germline V gene sequence: CDR1 DFQATT, CDR2 SNEGSKA (reference sequence). The CDR3 spans 15 residues. The DNA for the CDR3 is TGCAGTGCTAGAGAGACAACCACTAGCACAGATACGCAGTATTTT. Its translation: CSARETTTSTDTQYF.

The chain couples TRBV15 to TRBJ2-2, with D perhaps matching TRBD1 (6 bases). The CDR3 is 14 residues long. The V end lost 6 bases, the J end lost 3 bases, and 11 bases lay between the germline ends. The germline gives CDR1 LNHNV, CDR2 YYDKDF (reference sequence). CDR3 loop: CATRARGDTGELFF. DNA for the CDR3: TGTGCCACCAGAGCCAGGGGAGACACCGGGGAGCTGTTTTTT.